This T cell receptor beta chain was profiled in a study of T cell responses to AZD1222 COVID-19 vaccine (dated by TCRdb to the early 2020s). For the study in its entirety: AZD1222 recipients given second doses at about 4 weeks or at about 12 weeks were pooled, since spike-specific TCR depth and breadth were not found to differ between the two schedules. Trial participants were enrolled by age into subgroups of 18-55, 56-69 and 70-plus years, and roughly 150, 30 and 60 TCR-sequenced participants, respectively, were included in these subgroups. TCR sequencing covered approximately 230 trial participants: about 210 given two doses of AZD1222 and 26 given two doses of MenACWY control vaccine.

The CDR3 regions of human TCRbeta chains were subjected to immunosequencing. In the paper's pipeline: TCRs in the repertoires were compared against a reference library of SARS-CoV-2-specific TCRs that had been generated with the MIRA antigen-specificity platform. Breadth meant the fraction of unique TCRs that were SARS-CoV-2-associated, whereas depth meant the fraction of total T cells that were SARS-CoV-2-associated. Using the MIRA data, each spike-specific TCR was mapped to the spike region that the TCR reacts to and placed in a CD4 or CD8 class. Log10-transformed breadth and depth values were compared by one-way ANOVA with Sidak's multiple comparisons tests. TCRdb stores this immuneACCESS table with in-frame sequences only. Part of the clones is absent; in the studies checked, under half of the shortfall reflects unresolved V genes, and no reason is known for the rest. The D gene and trimming were derived from the DNA, and the V and J assignments and clone size from that table. This sample comprises approximately 120,000 clones, around nine tenths of them detected only once. Clones ranked in the top ten supply 12% of the sample.

The time point label, as the study defines it: baseline before first vaccination. Vaccinee samples were obtained from the UK trials COV001 and COV002, which included a single-blind randomized controlled phase 2/3 trial of AZD1222 (ChAdOx1 nCoV-19) in healthy adults. For TCRbeta chain sequencing, PBMC samples from trial participants were taken at day 0 and at day 28 after the second dose. Comments on this clone: The specificity of this receptor is unknown. Base qualities are not at hand, and no much larger clone is one base apart.

Study-wide findings and limitations: Because no day 14 peak-response samples were available, repertoires were characterized only after the peak T cell response. Most participants were white British and females outnumbered males, and the authors suggested that clonal diversity may have been underestimated. Reportedly, close to half of the unique spike-specific TCRs recognized epitopes lying outside the regions that are mutated in the B.1.351 and B.1.1.7 variants. In the small 56-69-year group, the increase in depth fell short of significance, most likely because of low power. CD4 TCRs associated with the vaccine covered the entire spike protein, and the dominant responses were in regions 160-218 and 743-854. A significant rise in spike-specific TCR breadth and depth was observed after two AZD1222 doses relative to day 0 and relative to MenACWY recipients. Conclusions about previously exposed vaccinees were limited because only six AZD1222 recipients were SARS-CoV-2 seropositive at baseline.

V was cut back by 1 base and J by 11 bases, leaving a gap of 12 bases between them. The CDR3 contains 13 residues, cysteine and phenylalanine counted. The CDR3 DNA has 39 bases and is translated from base 1. Reading the germline V gene (reference sequence) gives CDR1 SEHNR and CDR2 FQNEAQ. The material sequenced was peripheral blood, taken on day 0 of AZD1222 vaccination. The rearrangement combines TRBV7-9 with TRBJ2-1, with the identity of the D gene unclear. This clonotype was sampled from an adult in good health. The CDR3 protein: CASSLGVQNKQFF. In nucleotides, the sequence is TGTGCCAGCAGCTTAGGAGTCCAGAATAAGCAGTTCTTC.